The sample holds many counts of the clone carrying this TCR beta chain. Library preparation (for TCRbeta) was performed with unique molecular identifiers. TCRdb recomputed calls from the PCR reads with MiXCR, one row per CDR3 protein. Of 200,000 to 250,000 distinct CDR3 sequences in the sample, 9.5% to 15% are singletons; the top ten hold approximately 2.4%. Per germline, CDR1 SGHTA and CDR2 FQGNSA. This CDR3 has 13 amino acids. The germline V and J ends were trimmed by 5 bases and 4 bases, with 9 bases remaining between them. The sample comes from a study of T-cell reconstitution after alpha-beta-depleted transplantation in children.

This TCR was sampled from a human donor who donated a stem cell graft to a child with acute lymphoblastic leukemia. The chain combines TRBV7-2 with TRBJ1-5, with D unresolved. Sequencing used PBMCs from the stem cell graft donor, obtained from the stem cell graft. In nucleotides, the CDR3 is TGTGCCAGCAGCCAACGGATTAATCAGCCCCAGCATTTT. Translated: CASSQRINQPQHF.